The 8 T cell receptor beta chains in this list originate from one sample, sequenced in a study of blood T cells in healthy people across ages. For the second PCR, which ran for roughly 7 to 11 cycles, a sample-barcoded 5' primer and a J-beta primer mix were used. TCRdb used MiXCR to reprocess the 5' RACE reads, holding one entry per CDR3 protein. The repertoire holds approximately 1,000,000 distinct CDR3 sequences, more than 40% seen once, with 18% in the top ten. The specimen sequenced was blood. These receptors all come from a woman aged 60-70 years in good health.

V is TRBV29-1 and J is TRBJ2-3; D gene uncertain. CDR3 length: 14 residues. V shed 3 bases and J shed 4 bases, with 14 bases lying between them. CDR1 SQVTM and CDR2 ANQGSEA come from the germline V gene. DNA of the CDR3: TGCAGCGTTGAGCCGGCTAGTTTTCCAGATACGCAGTATTTT. It specifies CSVEPASFPDTQYF.

This clonotype occurred once. V usage is TRBV7-8 and J usage is TRBJ2-1, with D possibly TRBD1 on 6 matching bases. The better agreement between TRBJ2-7 and the DNA end casts doubt on the J call. From germline, CDR1 is SGHVS and CDR2 FQNEAQ. The length of the CDR3 is 16 residues. The CDR3 loop is CASSPEGDSSYNEQYF. DNA of the CDR3: TGTGCCAGCAGCCCAGAGGGGGATAGTAGCTACAATGAGCAGTACTTC.

The chain couples TRBV28 to TRBJ2-7; 7 nucleotides agree with TRBD2. CDR3 length: 14 residues. The junction had 7 bases not matched to a gene; V was cut back by 6 bases and J by 2 bases. Germline V gives CDR1 MDHEN, CDR2 SYDVKM. CDR3 sequence reads: CASRASGPTYEQYF. CDR3 nucleotides: TGTGCCAGCAGGGCTAGCGGACCAACCTACGAGCAGTACTTC. The full variable domain, its missing parts supplied by reference TRBV28 and TRBJ2-7, is DVKVTQSSRYLVKRTGEKVFLECVQDMDHENMFWYRQDPGLGLRLIYFSYDVKMKEKGDIPEGYSVSREKKERFSLILESASTNQTSMYLCASRASGPTYEQYFGPGTRLTVT.

This chain joins TRBV7-2 and TRBJ2-5; D not resolved. The V end was cut by 3 bases, the J end by 2 bases, with 10 bases between. Germline CDR1 is SGHTA and CDR2 is FQGNSA. The CDR3 is made up of 14 amino acids. The CDR3 here is CASSFRKPQETQYF. In DNA form, the CDR3 reads TGTGCCAGCAGCTTCAGAAAGCCTCAAGAGACCCAGTACTTC.

This clonotype was seen repeatedly, ten times or more. The V and J genes are TRBV20-1 and TRBJ2-3, with 7 bases that match TRBD2. The germline CDR1 and CDR2 sequences are DFQATT and SNEGSKA (reference sequence). CDR3 length equals 15 residues. The trim removed 6 bases at V and 2 bases at J, leaving 11 bases unmatched. The CDR3, as DNA: TGCAGTGCCCCGGGCGGCGGGAGCCCCACAGATACGCAGTATTTT. Encoded protein: CSAPGGGSPTDTQYF.

The rearrangement uses TRBV27 and TRBJ2-7, with unresolved D. The ends were cut back, 1 base at V and 3 bases at J, with 7 bases in the middle. Germline V gene lookup returns CDR1 MNHEY and CDR2 SMNVEV (reference sequence). This CDR3 region has 13 residues. The CDR3, as DNA: TGTGCCAGCAGTTTATTTTCGGGCTACGAGCAGTACTTC. This gives the protein CASSLFSGYEQYF.

The chain couples TRBV7-8 to TRBJ2-5; D is undetermined. V lost 5 bases to trimming and J lost 4 bases, with 17 bases between them. Per the germline V gene, CDR1 is SGHVS and CDR2 is FQNEAQ. The CDR3 extends over 15 amino acids. This chain's CDR3 is CASSSRTPTTETQYF. As DNA, the CDR3 is TGTGCCAGCAGCAGCAGGACCCCCACCACAGAGACCCAGTACTTC.

The CDR3 reads CASSLRADTYEQYF. As DNA, the CDR3 is TGTGCCAGCTCACTTAGGGCGGATACCTACGAGCAGTACTTC. The chain employs TRBV18 and TRBJ2-7; D ambiguous. This CDR3 contains 14 residues. Germline-derived CDR1 and CDR2 are KGHSH and LQKENI. V lost 4 bases, J lost 2 bases, and 12 bases lay in between.